These T cell receptor beta chains were read from a single sample in a study of PD-L1 blockade in urothelial cancer. TCRdb's table, derived via immunoSEQ multiplex PCR, lists solely in-frame clones and lacks some. The table has just over 35,000 clones, about four fifths seen once; the top ten hold more than 9%. Specimen: PBMCs, collected around atezolizumab (anti-PD-L1) treatment. These receptors were taken from a man between 35 and 55 years old with urothelial cancer. CDR3s include the opening cysteine and the closing phenylalanine or tryptophan. A D gene is named only where the DNA matches it firmly. Rows give clone size only sometimes, using once, few, many, or a class for an expanded clone.

size	J	V	D	CDR3	DNA
few	TRBJ2-7	TRBV6-5	NA	CASSIDSNEQYF	TGTGCCAGCAGTATCGACAGCAACGAGCAGTACTTC
NA	TRBJ2-4	TRBV6-6	NA	CASNETPPGKYF	TGTGCCAGCAACGAGACCCCCCCAGGGAAGTACTTC
NA	TRBJ2-5	TRBV15	NA	CATSRVGFETQYF	TGTGCCACCAGCAGAGTCGGGTTCGAGACCCAGTACTTC
NA	TRBJ2-1	TRBV7-3	NA	CASSLGLGERNEQFF	TGTGCCAGCAGCTTAGGTTTGGGAGAGAGGAATGAGCAGTTCTTC
once	TRBJ2-5	TRBV25-1	TRBD2	CASSEFHGREETQYF	TGTGCCAGCAGTGAATTCCACGGGAGGGAGGAGACCCAGTACTTC
once	TRBJ2-3	TRBV5-4	TRBD2	CASRSGRAADTQYF	TGTGCCAGCAGAAGCGGGAGGGCGGCAGATACGCAGTATTTT
NA	TRBJ2-5	TRBV7-2	TRBD1	CASRTTGGSGETQYF	TGTGCCAGCAGAACTACAGGGGGCAGTGGAGAGACCCAGTACTTC
NA	TRBJ2-1	TRBV6-6	TRBD1	CASSSQAGQDWNEQFF	TGTGCCAGCAGTTCCCAGGCCGGACAGGATTGGAATGAGCAGTTCTTC
NA	TRBJ1-5	TRBV6-7	TRBD1	CASSRRQGGQPQHF	TGTGCCAGCAGTCGACGACAGGGTGGGCAGCCCCAGCATTTT
NA	TRBJ1-2	TRBV14	NA	CASSQQYRDGYTF	TGTGCCAGCAGCCAACAATACAGGGATGGCTACACCTTC
NA	TRBJ2-4	TRBV7-2	NA	CASSLTGWVENIQYF	TGTGCCAGCAGTCTAACAGGGTGGGTGGAAAACATTCAGTACTTC
NA	TRBJ1-3	TRBV5-1	NA	CASSLGGLSGNTIYF	TGCGCCAGCAGCTTGGGAGGGCTTTCTGGAAACACCATATATTTT
NA	TRBJ2-7	TRBV4-1	NA	CASSQGGYEQYF	TGCGCCAGCAGCCAAGGAGGGTACGAGCAGTACTTC
NA	TRBJ2-4	TRBV27	NA	CASSLRFAQRAKNIQYF	TGTGCCAGCAGTTTACGGTTTGCCCAGCGGGCCAAAAACATTCAGTACTTC
NA	TRBJ2-1	TRBV29-1	NA	CSALRKTDNEQFF	TGCAGCGCTTTGAGGAAGACGGACAATGAGCAGTTCTTC
NA	TRBJ1-1	TRBV6-5	NA	CASSFTRGDEAFF	TGTGCCAGCAGTTTTACACGGGGTGATGAAGCTTTCTTT
NA	TRBJ2-7	TRBV28	NA	CASMEGSGSYEQYF	TGTGCCAGCATGGAAGGGTCAGGGTCCTACGAGCAGTACTTC
NA	TRBJ1-5	TRBV10-1	NA	CASSESTSGESQPQHF	TGCGCCAGCAGTGAGTCGACATCAGGGGAGAGCCAGCCCCAGCATTTT
few	TRBJ1-1	TRBV9	NA	CASSVGQPNTEAFF	TGTGCCAGCAGTGTGGGGCAGCCGAACACTGAAGCTTTCTTT
NA	TRBJ2-7	TRBV6-5	TRBD2	CASSHQGLDAYEQYF	TGTGCCAGCAGCCACCAAGGACTAGACGCCTACGAGCAGTACTTC
NA	TRBJ1-5	TRBV19	NA	CASSYGQPTNQPQHF	TGTGCCAGTAGTTACGGACAGCCCACCAATCAGCCCCAGCATTTT
NA	TRBJ2-4	TRBV29-1	TRBD1	CSVTPGQGKNIQYF	TGCAGCGTCACCCCGGGACAGGGTAAAAACATTCAGTACTTC
NA	TRBJ2-3	TRBV14	TRBD2	CASSQDLLAGQADTQYF	TGTGCCAGCAGCCAAGATCTCCTAGCGGGCCAGGCAGATACGCAGTATTTT
NA	TRBJ2-3	TRBV4-1	NA	CASSQKSTGEMDTQYF	TGCGCCAGCAGCCAAAAATCTACGGGAGAGATGGATACGCAGTATTTT
NA	TRBJ2-6	TRBV6-5	NA	CASRQGGANVLTF	TGTGCCAGCAGGCAGGGTGGGGCCAACGTCCTGACTTTC
NA	TRBJ2-1	TRBV4-1	TRBD2	CASSQEGTTGRDEQFF	TGCGCCAGCAGCCAGGAGGGGACTACGGGTCGGGATGAGCAGTTCTTC
NA	TRBJ2-3	TRBV13	TRBD2	CASRRGGRNTDTQYF	TGTGCCAGCAGAAGGGGCGGGAGGAACACAGATACGCAGTATTTT
NA	TRBJ2-7	TRBV2	TRBD1	CASSLDRALGREQYF	TGTGCCAGCAGTTTGGACAGGGCCCTAGGGCGCGAGCAGTACTTC
NA	TRBJ1-1	TRBV6-5	NA	CASSRGSNTEAFF	TGTGCCAGCAGCCGAGGGAGCAACACTGAAGCTTTCTTT
NA	TRBJ2-7	TRBV11-2	TRBD2	CASSSGGWPDEQYF	TGTGCCAGCAGCTCGGGGGGATGGCCGGACGAGCAGTACTTC
NA	TRBJ1-1	TRBV27	NA	CASSLLASTEAFF	TGTGCCAGCAGTTTATTAGCATCCACTGAAGCTTTCTTT
NA	TRBJ1-5	TRBV28	TRBD1	CASSLRQGAGNQPQHF	TGTGCCAGCAGTTTGCGGCAGGGGGCGGGCAATCAGCCCCAGCATTTT
NA	TRBJ1-1	TRBV6-1	NA	CASSEYKPNTEAFF	TGTGCCAGCAGTGAATACAAACCGAACACTGAAGCTTTCTTT
NA	TRBJ2-1	TRBV5-1	NA	CASSPSGGRSGNEQFF	TGCGCCAGCAGCCCCTCTGGAGGGAGAAGCGGCAATGAGCAGTTCTTC
NA	TRBJ2-7	TRBV20-1	NA	CSAPDIDEQYF	TGCAGTGCTCCCGACATCGACGAGCAGTACTTC
NA	TRBJ1-3	TRBV28	TRBD1	CASSSGTVPIYF	TGTGCCAGCAGTTCTGGGACAGTCCCCATATATTTT
NA	TRBJ2-1	TRBV2	TRBD1	CASRPQGTPRHEQFF	TGTGCCAGCAGGCCACAGGGGACCCCGAGGCATGAGCAGTTCTTC
NA	TRBJ2-2	TRBV5-4	TRBD1	CASRRDRGTGELFF	TGTGCCAGCAGGCGGGACAGGGGGACCGGGGAGCTGTTTTTT
NA	TRBJ2-7	TRBV27	NA	CASSLMTGYQQYF	TGTGCCAGCAGTTTAATGACAGGCTACCAGCAGTACTTC
medium-sized	TRBJ1-1	TRBV9	NA	CASSSEGQPGNTEAFF	TGTGCCAGCAGCTCCGAGGGACAACCAGGGAACACTGAAGCTTTCTTT
NA	TRBJ1-3	TRBV9	TRBD1	CASSSTGGGNTIYF	TGTGCCAGCAGCTCGACAGGGGGTGGAAACACCATATATTTT
NA	TRBJ1-1	TRBV6-5	NA	CASSYSSGRTNTEAFF	TGTGCCAGCAGTTACTCGTCGGGGAGGACGAACACTGAAGCTTTCTTT
NA	TRBJ1-2	TRBV6-4	NA	CASSAAIGQPSGYTF	TGTGCCAGCAGTGCGGCCATAGGCCAGCCTAGTGGCTACACCTTC
NA	TRBJ1-4	TRBV28	NA	CASMSPTNEKLFF	TGTGCCAGCATGAGTCCCACTAATGAAAAACTGTTTTTT
NA	TRBJ2-2	TRBV7-2	TRBD2	CASTVGAGVATGELFF	TGTGCCAGCACAGTCGGAGCGGGAGTTGCCACCGGGGAGCTGTTTTTT
once	TRBJ1-1	TRBV6-6	NA	CASRADSLATEAFF	TGTGCCAGCAGAGCCGACAGCCTGGCCACTGAAGCTTTCTTT
NA	TRBJ2-2	TRBV7-3	NA	CASSLRAGAKNTGELFF	TGTGCCAGCAGCTTAAGAGCGGGCGCAAAAAACACCGGGGAGCTGTTTTTT
NA	TRBJ2-1	TRBV29-1	TRBD2	CSGSGTSGLQFF	TGCAGTGGCTCCGGGACTAGCGGCCTACAGTTCTTC
once	TRBJ1-1	TRBV6-5	NA	CASSYAGESTEAFF	TGTGCCAGCAGTTACGCCGGGGAAAGCACTGAAGCTTTCTTT
NA	TRBJ2-7	TRBV29-1	TRBD2	CSCTGTSSSYEQYF	TGCAGTTGTACCGGGACTAGCTCCTCCTACGAGCAGTACTTC
NA	TRBJ2-7	TRBV13	NA	CASSSQYEQYF	TGTGCCAGCAGCTCTCAGTACGAGCAGTACTTC
NA	TRBJ1-5	TRBV11-3	NA	CASSFGGWPQHF	TGTGCCAGCAGCTTCGGGGGATGGCCCCAGCATTTT
NA	TRBJ1-4	TRBV4-3	NA	CASSQDGAKLFF	TGCGCCAGCAGCCAAGATGGGGCAAAACTGTTTTTT
NA	TRBJ2-1	TRBV7-3	TRBD2	CASSLTSGRANEQFF	TGTGCCAGCAGCCTCACTAGCGGGAGGGCCAATGAGCAGTTCTTC